One sample yielded the 23 T cell receptor beta chains listed below, sequenced in a study of CXCR3-negative and CXCR3-positive naive CD8 T cells. Study-wide findings and caveats: CXCR3-negative naive cells had less hydrophobic TRB CDR3s than did CXCR3-positive naive cells.

TRB cDNA libraries were made by UMI-labeled 5' RACE. TCRdb reprocessed the 5' RACE reads and stores each CDR3 protein as one record, lacking DNA. Its listing shows some 150,000 distinct CDR3 sequences. The antigens for these receptors are not known. The material sequenced was naive CXCR3+ CD8+ T cells from blood. Documented subset: CD45RO-CCR7+CD27+CD95- naive CD8+ T cells expressing CXCR3 (TNR3+). The receptors were gathered from a human donor in good health. Some clones in this sample may be carry-over from other donors' samples.

V and J are TRBV5-4 and TRBJ2-1; TCRdb reports TRBD1, a call that lacks DNA to check it against. The CDR3 extends over 15 amino acids. From germline, CDR1 is SGHNT and CDR2 YYREEE (reference sequence). CDR3 sequence reads: CASSLAVNRDNEQFF. Supplemented by reference TRBV5-4 and TRBJ2-1, the full variable domain reads ETGVTQSPTHLIKTRGQQVTLRCSSQSGHNTVSWYQQALGQGPQFIFQYYREEENGRGNFPPRFSGLQFPNYSSELNVNALELDDSALYLCASSLAVNRDNEQFFGPGTRLTVL.

The chain joins TRBV27 to TRBJ2-7; with no DNA, the TCRdb D assignment of TRBD2 cannot be verified. This CDR3 has 14 amino acids. Germline CDR1 and CDR2: MNHEY and SMNVEV (reference sequence). CDR3 loop: CASSLSGRVYEQYF.

The J gene is TRBJ1-5, the V gene TRBV7-3. This CDR3 has 16 residues. Looked up from germline, CDR1 is SGHTA and CDR2 is FQGTGA. The CDR3 region is CASSSSPFYSNQPQHF.

V and J are TRBV7-3 and TRBJ2-1. There are 13 residues in the CDR3. In germline, CDR1 is SGHTA, CDR2 FQGTGA. CDR3 protein: CASRGPDYNEQFF.

This chain connects TRBV7-3 to TRBJ2-1; the D call of TRBD1 rests on TCRdb alone, since no DNA is present to check it. The CDR3 has 15 residues. CDR1 and CDR2 (germline): SGHTA, FQGTGA. CDR3 loop: CASSLGDVKYNEQFF.

The chain is built from TRBV7-8 and TRBJ1-5; TCRdb's D gene call, TRBD1, goes unchecked for lack of DNA. This CDR3 contains 16 residues. Germline V gene data show CDR1 as SGHVS and CDR2 as FQNEAQ. CDR3 sequence reads: CASSWGRGGNNQPQHF.

V usage is TRBV7-2 and J usage is TRBJ2-7; TCRdb names TRBD1, which stays unverified in the absence of DNA. Germline lookup yields CDR1 SGHTA and CDR2 FQGNSA. This CDR3 comprises 13 residues. The chain's CDR3 is CASSLGPRDEQYF. The full variable domain, rest sourced from reference TRBV7-2 and TRBJ2-7, is GAGVSQSPSNKVTEKGKDVELRCDPISGHTALYWYRQSLGQGLEFLIYFQGNSAPDKSGLPSDRFSAERTGGSVSTLTIQRTQQEDSAVYLCASSLGPRDEQYFGPGTRLTVT.

The V gene is TRBV13, the J gene TRBJ1-1. The CDR3 has 15 residues. Germline V lookup: CDR1 PRHDT, CDR2 FYEKMQ (reference sequence). The CDR3: CASSSPGTAADEAFF.

The chain couples TRBV28 to TRBJ2-7; the D gene TCRdb calls, TRBD2, cannot be checked with no DNA. Germline loops: CDR1 MDHEN, CDR2 SYDVKM. The CDR3 is 15 amino acids. The CDR3 here is CASSQGLAGTYEQYF.

The chain combines TRBV7-2 with TRBJ2-7; TCRdb selects TRBD2, and the lack of DNA leaves this call unchecked. Germline CDR1 is SGHTA and CDR2 is FQGNSA. The CDR3 runs 14 residues. CDR3 region: CASSLGSGGYEQYF.

The gene calls are TRBV21-1 and TRBJ2-6. TRBV21-1 is a recognized pseudogene. CDR3 size: 15 residues. CDR3 in amino acids: CASSKAGRRANVLTF.

The rearrangement links TRBV12-3 or TRBV12-4 to TRBJ2-7; the TRBD2 assignment by TCRdb is unverifiable without DNA. CDR3 length equals 14 residues. The CDR3 region is CASSVTSGDYEQYF.

This chain uses TRBV30 with TRBJ1-1. Germline V gene lookup returns CDR1 GTSNPN and CDR2 SVGIG (reference sequence). The CDR3 consists of 13 residues. This CDR3 is CAWGGRMNTEAFF.

The rearrangement joins TRBV13 to TRBJ2-1; the D call from TCRdb, TRBD2, cannot be confirmed without DNA. The CDR3 loop spans 15 amino acids. CDR1 and CDR2 from the germline V gene are PRHDT and FYEKMQ (reference sequence). CDR3 sequence reads: CASSPSGTFYNEQFF.

This chain links TRBV7-6 with TRBJ2-3; TCRdb's D call, TRBD1, is unchecked because there is no DNA. Germline CDR1 reads SGHVS; CDR2 reads FNYEAQ. The CDR3 loop spans 16 amino acids. CDR3 in amino acids: CASSLPRGRGTDTQYF.

V usage is TRBV12-3 or TRBV12-4 and J usage is TRBJ1-3; TCRdb proposes TRBD1, but this gene call is untestable without DNA. This CDR3 is 15 amino acids long. CDR3: CASDRTGASGNTIYF.

The V gene is TRBV20-1, the J gene TRBJ2-3; TCRdb outputs TRBD1, but without DNA this stays unchecked. Germline V CDR1 and CDR2: DFQATT, SNEGSKA (reference sequence). CDR3 length: 12 amino acids. CDR3 loop: CSPSGGVDTQYF.

The chain carries TRBV7-9 and TRBJ1-5; the D gene TCRdb calls, TRBD1, cannot be checked with no DNA. Germline V gene lookup returns CDR1 SEHNR and CDR2 FQNEAQ (reference sequence). CDR3 length equals 11 residues. The CDR3 spells CASSEPGPQHF.

V and J are TRBV7-6 and TRBJ2-1; TCRdb's assignment of TRBD2 cannot be checked, as there is no DNA. Per the germline V gene, CDR1 is SGHVS and CDR2 is FNYEAQ. This CDR3 has 14 amino acids. CDR3 protein: CASSSGGVYNEQFF.

The chain joins TRBV29-1 to TRBJ1-1; TCRdb names TRBD1, which stays unverified in the absence of DNA. The V gene's germline CDR1 is SQVTM and CDR2 ANQGSEA. The CDR3 length is 13 residues. The CDR3: CSVRGQGHPEAFF. The full variable domain, its missing parts supplied by reference TRBV29-1 and TRBJ1-1, is SAVISQKPSRDICQRGTSLTIQCQVDSQVTMMFWYRQQPGQSLTLIATANQGSEATYESGFVIDKFPISRPNLTFSTLTVSNMSPEDSSIYLCSVRGQGHPEAFFGQGTRLTVV.

The rearrangement uses TRBV2 and TRBJ2-5; TCRdb's D call of TRBD2 is untestable without DNA. The germline V gene has CDR1 SNHLY and CDR2 FYNNEI. The CDR3 extends over 15 amino acids. CDR3 in amino acids: CASSETSGHQETQYF.

The gene calls are TRBV5-1 and TRBJ1-1. CDR1 and CDR2 from the germline V gene are SGHRS and YFSETQ. The CDR3 sequence is 13 residues long. This CDR3 reads CASSAGSITEAFF.

This rearrangement joins TRBV11-2 to TRBJ2-5; there is no DNA to check the TCRdb D call of TRBD2. CDR3 length equals 18 residues. Germline CDR1 reads SGHAT; CDR2 reads FQNNGV. This CDR3 is CASSLDLAGGRFQETQYF.